One T cell receptor (beta chain) is described in this entry. MiXCR, run by TCRdb on the RT-PCR reads, gives a single entry per CDR3 protein. Among around 700,000 distinct CDR3 sequences listed, over 12% were seen once. This CDR3 contains 13 residues. Trimming cost V 5 bases and J 1 base, with 8 bases left between them. From germline, CDR1 is DFQATT and CDR2 SNEGSKA (reference sequence). This receptor was obtained from a female donor in good health, serving as a healthy control. The rearrangement links TRBV20-1 to TRBJ2-2; possibly TRBD1 for D (5 bases). Material for sequencing was memory CD4+ T cells from blood. CDR3 region: CSASDRNTGELFF. The DNA of the CDR3 is TGCAGTGCTTCCGACAGGAACACCGGGGAGCTGTTTTTT.